These T cell receptor beta chains were read from a single sample in a study of memory CD4+ T cells and cytomegalovirus serostatus. Some clones are missing from TCRdb's copy, which holds only in-frame ones; the method was immunoSEQ multiplex PCR. The top ten hold 5% to 7% of the sample, which has about 41,000 clones, roughly four fifths seen once. The sequenced sample consisted of memory CD4+ T cells from blood. These receptors were obtained from an adult in good health and CMV-seronegative. CDR3s include the opening cysteine and the closing phenylalanine or tryptophan. The D gene is left open where the match is weak. Only some rows state a clone size, as once, few, many or a class for expanded clones.

abundance,d_gene,v_gene,len,j_gene,CDR3aa,CDR3nt
-,-,TRBV2,15,TRBJ2-5,CASKGSVGAVETQYF,TGTGCCAGCAAGGGGTCTGTGGGGGCTGTGGAGACCCAGTACTTC
-,-,TRBV30,13,TRBJ2-7,CAWSGEPNYEQYF,TGTGCCTGGAGCGGTGAGCCTAACTACGAGCAGTACTTC
-,-,TRBV4-2,12,TRBJ2-7,CASSSTSREQYF,TGTGCCAGCAGCTCGACTAGTCGCGAGCAGTACTTC
-,-,TRBV29-1,13,TRBJ2-7,CSVTRGALDEQYF,TGCAGCGTCACCAGGGGAGCCCTAGACGAGCAGTACTTC
-,-,TRBV4-3,13,TRBJ2-5,CASSQAWRETQYF,TGCGCCAGCAGCCAGGCCTGGAGGGAGACCCAGTACTTC
-,TRBD1,TRBV28,15,TRBJ1-2,CASSHGPGQGYGYTF,TGTGCCAGCAGCCATGGACCGGGACAGGGATATGGCTACACCTTC
-,-,TRBV1,14,TRBJ1-2,CTGQGRLINYGYTF,TGCACCGGGCAAGGGCGACTTATTAACTATGGCTACACCTTC
-,TRBD2,TRBV4-3,16,TRBJ2-3,CASSQASSGSTDTQYF,TGCGCCAGCAGCCAAGCTTCTAGCGGAAGCACAGATACGCAGTATTTT
once,-,TRBV12-2,17,TRBJ2-5,CAHGGGTDQTKEETQYF,TGTGCCCACGGGGGGGGGACGGACCAAACAAAAGAAGAGACCCAGTACTTC
-,TRBD2,TRBV5-4,17,TRBJ2-2,CASSPPSGRAGTGELFF,TGTGCCAGCAGCCCCCCTAGCGGGAGGGCTGGGACCGGGGAGCTGTTTTTT
-,-,TRBV5-1,14,TRBJ2-2,CASSPNSNTGELFF,TGCGCCAGCAGCCCTAACAGCAACACCGGGGAGCTGTTTTTT
few,TRBD1,TRBV28,19,TRBJ1-1,CASSLKKDRGRFKNTEAFF,TGTGCCAGCAGTTTAAAGAAAGACAGGGGGCGGTTCAAGAACACTGAAGCTTTCTTT
-,TRBD1,TRBV5-1,13,TRBJ2-1,CASSWDREMEQFF,TGCGCCAGCAGCTGGGACAGGGAAATGGAGCAGTTCTTC
-,TRBD1,TRBV18,13,TRBJ2-7,CASSESGTGEQYF,TGTGCCAGCTCGGAATCCGGGACAGGGGAGCAGTACTTC
few,TRBD1,TRBV7-9,13,TRBJ1-2,CASSWTGEYGYTF,TGTGCCAGCAGCTGGACAGGGGAGTATGGCTACACCTTC
-,-,TRBV7-2,13,TRBJ1-2,CASSFRVDYGYTF,TGTGCCAGCAGCTTCAGGGTGGACTATGGCTACACCTTC
once,-,TRBV4-3,14,TRBJ2-2,CASSRGTTTGELFF,TGCGCCAGCAGCCGCGGGACAACCACCGGGGAGCTGTTTTTT
once,TRBD1,TRBV11-2,14,TRBJ1-1,CASSLRGLDTEAFF,TGTGCCAGCAGCTTGAGGGGGCTGGACACTGAAGCTTTCTTT
few,-,TRBV4-3,14,TRBJ2-1,CASSRYKSYNEQFF,TGCGCCAGCAGCCGATACAAGTCCTACAATGAGCAGTTCTTC
once,-,TRBV30,13,TRBJ1-1,CAWSPWGGTEAFF,TGTGCCTGGAGCCCCTGGGGGGGTACTGAAGCTTTCTTT